This T cell receptor beta chain was sequenced in a study of control samples from healthy donors and cancer patients. The CDR3 has 15 amino acids. CDR1 and CDR2 (germline): LGHNA, YSLEER. V lost 1 base and J lost 9; bases outside the gene matches: 9. Sequencing was performed with immunoSEQ multiplex PCR; in TCRdb, only in-frame clones are kept and a portion is missing. The sample shows about 150,000 clones, around 86% of them seen only once. The V call is TRBV4-3, the J call TRBJ1-5; TRBD1 matches 7 bases. This TCR was recovered from a man aged 25 to 45 in good health. Source material: blood. CDR3: CASSQAWQGGAPQHF. In DNA form, the CDR3 reads TGCGCCAGCAGCCAAGCGTGGCAGGGGGGAGCGCCCCAGCATTTT.